The 8 T cell receptor beta chains below were found in one sample sequenced in a study of blood T cell repertoires in COVID-19. TCRdb's copy holds only in-frame clones and misses some; the assay was immunoSEQ multiplex PCR. The sample yields around 200,000 clones, approximately 87% seen once. The sample consisted of peripheral blood. Receptor source: a man aged 55-75 years who had recovered from COVID-19.

The chain is built from TRBV28 and TRBJ1-1; a possible D gene is TRBD1 (6 bases). Trimming removed 7 bases from V and 2 bases from J, with 11 bases in between. This CDR3 region has 13 residues. Germline CDR1 and CDR2: MDHEN and SYDVKM. CDR3 DNA: TGTGCCAGCACCGAGGGGGTTAACACTGAAGCTTTCTTT. Its translation: CASTEGVNTEAFF.

This clone has just a few counts. V usage is TRBV7-9 and J usage is TRBJ2-7, with D unresolved. The CDR3 has 13 amino acids. CDR1 and CDR2 from the germline V gene are SEHNR and FQNEAQ (reference sequence). Trimming pared 6 bases from V and 7 bases from J, leaving 16 bases between. The CDR3 spells CASSPRDVQEQYF. Here the CDR3 DNA reads TGTGCCAGCAGTCCGCGAGATGTTCAAGAGCAGTACTTC.

This clone was seen only once. V usage is TRBV7-3 and J usage is TRBJ2-1; TRBD2 aligns across 7 bases. Losses at the gene ends were 5 bases for V and 2 bases for J; bases not matched to a gene: 0. CDR1 SGHTA and CDR2 FQGTGA come from the germline V gene. CDR3 length: 13 amino acids. This CDR3 reads CASSRGAYNEQFF. CDR3 nucleotides: TGTGCCAGCAGCCGGGGGGCCTACAATGAGCAGTTCTTC. Full variable domain (missing parts from reference TRBV7-3 and TRBJ2-1): GAGVSQTPSNKVTEKGKYVELRCDPISGHTALYWYRQSLGQGPEFLIYFQGTGAADDSGLPNDRFFAVRPEGSVSTLKIQRTERGDSAVYLCASSRGAYNEQFFGPGTRLTVL.

This clone has only a few counts. The chain combines TRBV9 with TRBJ2-1, with a tentative D call TRBD1 (6 bases). The CDR3 is 14 amino acids. V was cut by 0 bases and J by 7 bases, with 11 bases left in between. The germline V gene has CDR1 SGDLS and CDR2 YYNGEE. CDR3 DNA sequence: TGTGCCAGCAGCGTAGTTGGGGACACGAATGAGCAGTTCTTC. It encodes CASSVVGDTNEQFF.

The chain joins TRBV28 to TRBJ2-2; TRBD2 agrees at 8 bases. The germline V gene has CDR1 MDHEN and CDR2 SYDVKM. The CDR3 length is 16 residues. V lost 6 bases to trimming and J lost 7 bases; unmatched junction nucleotides: 13. CDR3 DNA sequence: TGTGCCAGCAGGCGTAGCGGGGCCTGGCCCCACGGGGAGCTGTTTTTT. Its translation is CASRRSGAWPHGELFF. The full variable domain, completed using reference TRBV28 and TRBJ2-2, is DVKVTQSSRYLVKRTGEKVFLECVQDMDHENMFWYRQDPGLGLRLIYFSYDVKMKEKGDIPEGYSVSREKKERFSLILESASTNQTSMYLCASRRSGAWPHGELFFGEGSRLTVL.

The chain's CDR3 is CASIDRVNRPGNTIYF. The CDR3 region has the DNA TGTGCCAGTATCGACAGGGTCAATCGGCCTGGAAACACCATATATTTT. V is TRBV19 and J is TRBJ1-3, with 7 bases matching TRBD1. The CDR3 is 16 residues long. V gave up 7 bases and J gave up 2 bases; unmatched junction bases: 11. The germline CDR1 and CDR2 sequences are LNHDA and SQIVND (reference sequence). Combining the CDR3 with reference TRBV19 and TRBJ1-3 gives the whole variable domain DGGITQSPKYLFRKEGQNVTLSCEQNLNHDAMYWYRQDPGQGLRLIYYSQIVNDFQKGDIAEGYSVSREKKESFPLTVTSAQKNPTAFYLCASIDRVNRPGNTIYFGEGSWLTVV.

The rearrangement links TRBV30 to TRBJ2-1, with 9 positions matching TRBD1. V trimming: 5 bases; J trimming: 7 bases; junction bases outside the gene matches: 9. Looked up from germline, CDR1 is GTSNPN and CDR2 is SVGIG (reference sequence). The CDR3 is 14 residues long. Here the CDR3 DNA reads TGTGCCTGGTCCACCGGGACAGGGAGGAATGAGCAGTTCTTC. Its protein is CAWSTGTGRNEQFF. Based on the CDR3 plus reference TRBV30 and TRBJ2-1, the full variable domain is SQTIHQWPATLVQPVGSPLSLECTVEGTSNPNLYWYRQAAGRGLQLLFYSVGIGQISSEVPQNLSASRPQDRQFILSSKKLLLSDSGFYLCAWSTGTGRNEQFFGPGTRLTVL.

For the CDR3, the DNA is TGCGCCAGCAGCCGGGTGACTAGCGGGTACCAAGAGACCCAGTACTTC. It specifies CASSRVTSGYQETQYF. This chain joins TRBV5-1 and TRBJ2-5, with 10 positions matching TRBD2. The CDR3 is 16 amino acids. Germline CDR1 and CDR2: SGHRS and YFSETQ. With 4 bases clipped from V and 0 bases from J, the junction kept 6 bases outside the gene matches.